The sequence of this T cell receptor (beta chain) was determined in a study of control samples from healthy donors and cancer patients. The protocol was immunoSEQ multiplex PCR, while the TCRdb copy is restricted to in-frame clones and leaves out a portion. The repertoire has about 170,000 clones, 90% to 95% of them found once; the top ten carry about 1.6%. Trimming took 1 base from V and 8 from J; bases not matched to a gene: 4. The CDR3 has 15 residues. Looked up from germline, CDR1 is MNHEY and CDR2 is SVGAGI. This clone was observed once. This receptor was obtained from a woman in her twenties or thirties in good health. Sequenced material: blood. The J gene is TRBJ1-4, the V gene TRBV6-5; 10 bases match TRBD1. The CDR3 loop is CASSYLGTGEEKLFF. The CDR3 coding sequence is TGTGCCAGCAGTTACTTGGGGACAGGGGAGGAAAAACTGTTTTTT.